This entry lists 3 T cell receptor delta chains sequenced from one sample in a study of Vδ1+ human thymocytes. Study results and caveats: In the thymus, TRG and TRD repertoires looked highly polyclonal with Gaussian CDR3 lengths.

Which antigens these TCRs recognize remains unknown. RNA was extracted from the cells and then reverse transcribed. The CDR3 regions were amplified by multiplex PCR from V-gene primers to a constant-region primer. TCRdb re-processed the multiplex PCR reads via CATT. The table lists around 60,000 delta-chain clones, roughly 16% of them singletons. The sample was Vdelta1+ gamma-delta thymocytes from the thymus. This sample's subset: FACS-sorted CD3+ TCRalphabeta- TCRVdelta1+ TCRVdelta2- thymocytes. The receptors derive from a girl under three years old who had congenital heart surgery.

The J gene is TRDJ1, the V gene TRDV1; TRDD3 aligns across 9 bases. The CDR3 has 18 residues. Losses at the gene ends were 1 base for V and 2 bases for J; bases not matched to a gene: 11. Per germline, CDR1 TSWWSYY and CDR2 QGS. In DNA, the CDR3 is TGTGCTCTTGGGGAACAGGGGGGATACAAAAGGGAAACCGATAAACTCATCTTT. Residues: CALGEQGGYKRETDKLIF.

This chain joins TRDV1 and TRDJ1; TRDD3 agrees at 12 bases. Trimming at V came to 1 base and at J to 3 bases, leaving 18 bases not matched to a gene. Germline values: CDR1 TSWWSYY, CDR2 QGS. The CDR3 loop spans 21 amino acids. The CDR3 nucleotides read TGTGCTCTTGGGGAACGATCTTACATACGCCTTGCTGGGGGATACGCCGATAAACTCATCTTT. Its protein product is CALGERSYIRLAGGYADKLIF.

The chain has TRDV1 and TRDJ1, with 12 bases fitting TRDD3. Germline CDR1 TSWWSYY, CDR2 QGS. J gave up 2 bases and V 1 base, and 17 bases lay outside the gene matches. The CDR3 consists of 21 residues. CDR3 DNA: TGTGCTCTTGGGGAACCTCCTACAAGGGGCTGGGGGATACGAAGGACCGATAAACTCATCTTT. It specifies CALGEPPTRGWGIRRTDKLIF.